Presented here are 24 T cell receptor beta chains from one specimen sequenced in a study of cytomegalovirus exposure and HLA in healthy donors. It was with 60 Vbeta and 13 Jbeta primers that the PCR ran. The data were produced by immunoSEQ multiplex PCR, yet TCRdb's version contains in-frame clones alone and is incomplete. The table records 100,000 or so clones, roughly three quarters of them present only once. The specimen sequenced was PBMCs. Source of these receptors: a man aged 35 to 55 in good health and CMV-seronegative.

The CDR3 region has the DNA TGTGCCAGCAGTTACTCGTATGCGGGGCGAACCTACGAGCAGTACTTC. Translated: CASSYSYAGRTYEQYF. The chain recombines TRBV6-6 with TRBJ2-7, with D possibly matching TRBD2 (6 bases). Germline V lookup: CDR1 MNHNY, CDR2 SVGAGI (reference sequence). V lost 0 bases and J 2 bases, leaving 14 bases between the germline ends. The CDR3 contains 16 residues.

The chain recombines TRBV7-9 with TRBJ1-1, with 10 bases matching TRBD1. CDR3 size: 15 residues. The V segment lost 3 bases and the J segment 4 bases; nucleotides outside the gene matches: 5. The germline gives CDR1 SEHNR, CDR2 FQNEAQ (reference sequence). The CDR3 bases are TGTGCCAGCAGCTTGGGGGGACAGGGGCTCACTGAAGCTTTCTTT. Its protein is CASSLGGQGLTEAFF. Full variable domain (rest looked up from reference TRBV7-9 and TRBJ1-1): DTGVSQNPRHKITKRGQNVTFRCDPISEHNRLYWYRQTLGQGPEFLTYFQNEAQLEKSRLLSDRFSAERPKGSFSTLEIQRTEQGDSAMYLCASSLGGQGLTEAFFGQGTRLTVV.

The chain joins TRBV30 to TRBJ2-7; no clear D gene. Germline CDR1 reads GTSNPN; CDR2 reads SVGIG (reference sequence). The CDR3 extends over 11 amino acids. V shed 0 bases and J shed 4 bases, with 4 bases lying between them. The CDR3 coding sequence is TGTGCCTGGAGTGTCCTGTACGAGCAGTACTTC. As protein: CAWSVLYEQYF.

This clone was seen just once. The chain links TRBV27 to TRBJ1-4, with 12 bases that match TRBD1. This CDR3 contains 16 residues. Germline-derived CDR1 and CDR2 are MNHEY and SMNVEV (reference sequence). V shed 11 bases and J 6 bases; nucleotides not matched to a gene: 13. CDR3 protein: CAVRRGQGAMDEKLFF. The CDR3, as DNA: TGTGCCGTCCGCCGGGGACAGGGGGCGATGGATGAAAAACTGTTTTTT.

The CDR3 DNA reads TGTGCCAGTAGTATAGTAGGAGGGGGGGATTCACCCCTCCACTTT. Protein product: CASSIVGGGDSPLHF. The J gene is TRBJ1-6, the V gene TRBV19, with a possible D match to TRBD1 (6 bases). Germline V gives CDR1 LNHDA, CDR2 SQIVND (reference sequence). Trimming cost V 1 base and J 8 bases, with 12 bases left between them. The length of the CDR3 is 15 residues.

The DNA of the CDR3 is TGTGCCAGCTCACCACAGGACTCCAGCTCCTATAATTCACCCCTCCACTTT. Translated, it gives CASSPQDSSSYNSPLHF. The chain uses TRBV18 and TRBJ1-6; D gene unclear. Germline lookup yields CDR1 KGHSH and CDR2 LQKENI. V was cut by 1 base and J by 0 bases, with 10 bases left in between. The CDR3 loop spans 17 amino acids.

This chain connects TRBV10-1 to TRBJ1-2; D uncertain. The CDR3 has 14 residues. Germline V gene data show CDR1 as WNHNN and CDR2 as SYGVQD (reference sequence). Trimming pared 3 bases from V and 2 bases from J, leaving 10 bases between. The chain's CDR3 is CASSDLQQNYGYTF. DNA of the CDR3: TGCGCCAGCAGTGACCTCCAACAGAACTATGGCTACACCTTC.

V usage is TRBV11-3 and J usage is TRBJ1-1, with no clear D. Germline V gene data show CDR1 as SGHNT and CDR2 as YENEEA. With 1 base removed from V and 2 bases from J, the gap between germline ends came to 5 bases. The CDR3 extends over 13 amino acids. For the CDR3, the DNA is TGTGCCAGCAGCTTAGGCGTAAACACTGAAGCTTTCTTT. Translating it yields CASSLGVNTEAFF.

This chain joins TRBV15 and TRBJ2-7; 9 nucleotides match TRBD1. J gave up 3 bases and V 5 bases, and 11 bases lay outside the gene matches. Germline CDR1 reads LNHNV; CDR2 reads YYDKDF (reference sequence). This CDR3 spans 16 amino acids. The CDR3 DNA reads as TGTGCCACCAGCGACCGGGACAGGGCCGACATCTACGAGCAGTACTTC. Translating it yields CATSDRDRADIYEQYF.

V gene TRBV5-4 combines with J gene TRBJ2-2; 7 bases line up with TRBD1. Germline V lookup: CDR1 SGHNT, CDR2 YYREEE (reference sequence). V lost 3 bases, J lost 4 bases, and 12 bases stayed unmatched. CDR3 size: 17 residues. The CDR3 loop reads CASSSPRGLARTGELFF. The CDR3 DNA follows: TGTGCCAGCAGCTCGCCAAGGGGGCTAGCCCGCACCGGGGAGCTGTTTTTT.

This clone occurred once. The chain carries TRBV28 and TRBJ1-1, with D possibly being TRBD1 (5 bases). Germline V gene sequence: CDR1 MDHEN, CDR2 SYDVKM. The CDR3 consists of 15 residues. V shed 9 bases and J shed 4 bases, with 21 bases lying between them. The CDR3 nucleotides are TGTGCCAGTACACTACAGGCCCCGATGACCACTGAAGCTTTCTTT. This sequence encodes CASTLQAPMTTEAFF. Filled out from reference TRBV28 and TRBJ1-1, the complete variable domain reads DVKVTQSSRYLVKRTGEKVFLECVQDMDHENMFWYRQDPGLGLRLIYFSYDVKMKEKGDIPEGYSVSREKKERFSLILESASTNQTSMYLCASTLQAPMTTEAFFGQGTRLTVV.

V usage is TRBV5-6 and J usage is TRBJ2-2; 8 positions agree with TRBD1. Germline CDR1 SGHDT, CDR2 YYEEEE. With V trimmed by 4 bases and J by 2 bases, 7 bases remained unmatched. The CDR3 runs 16 residues. CDR3 DNA: TGTGCCAGCAGCCGAAGGACAGGGAGTAACACCGGGGAGCTGTTTTTT. Its translation: CASSRRTGSNTGELFF.

The rearrangement joins TRBV11-2 to TRBJ2-3; 8 bases agree with TRBD2. This CDR3 contains 16 residues. Germline V gives CDR1 SGHAT, CDR2 FQNNGV. V lost 1 base to trimming and J lost 4 bases; unmatched junction nucleotides: 7. CDR3 amino acids: CASSLVPGLVADTQYF. CDR3 nucleotide sequence: TGTGCCAGCAGCTTAGTGCCGGGACTAGTCGCAGATACGCAGTATTTT.

The chain links TRBV4-3 to TRBJ1-6; 7 nucleotides agree with TRBD1. CDR1 LGHNA and CDR2 YSLEER come from the germline V gene. This CDR3 is built from 18 residues. V lost 0 bases to trimming and J lost 1 base; unmatched junction nucleotides: 6. CDR3 coding DNA: TGCGCCAGCAGCCAAGATCCGTCAGGGGGGTCCTATAATTCACCCCTCCACTTT. Translation gives CASSQDPSGGSYNSPLHF.

The chain is built from TRBV7-3 and TRBJ2-1; TRBD1 agrees at 9 bases. V was clipped by 6 bases and J by 15 bases; unmatched bases: 12. Looked up from germline, CDR1 is SGHTA and CDR2 is FQGTGA. The CDR3 is 13 amino acids. The CDR3 region is CASSMGSGQGAFF. DNA of the CDR3: TGTGCCAGCAGTATGGGCTCGGGACAGGGTGCGTTCTTC. The whole variable domain, remainder taken from reference TRBV7-3 and TRBJ2-1, is GAGVSQTPSNKVTEKGKYVELRCDPISGHTALYWYRQSLGQGPEFLIYFQGTGAADDSGLPNDRFFAVRPEGSVSTLKIQRTERGDSAVYLCASSMGSGQGAFFGPGTRLTVL.

The chain couples TRBV10-1 to TRBJ1-1, with TRBD1 matching 11 bases. The V gene end was trimmed by 4 bases and the J gene end by 5 bases; junction bases not matched to a gene: 6. Per germline, CDR1 WNHNN and CDR2 SYGVQD (reference sequence). The CDR3 is 15 amino acids. This CDR3 reads CASSGHGTGGTEAFF. CDR3 nucleotides: TGCGCCAGCAGTGGGCACGGGACAGGGGGGACTGAAGCTTTCTTT.

This clone was observed a few times. Distinct nucleotide sequences in the sample also encode this CDR3. This rearrangement joins TRBV19 to TRBJ1-1; D not resolved. Germline lookup yields CDR1 LNHDA and CDR2 SQIVND (reference sequence). The CDR3 is 13 amino acids. V was pared by 1 base and J by 1 base, with 4 bases between. CDR3 sequence reads: CASSIGQNTEAFF. In nucleotides, the CDR3 is TGTGCCAGTAGTATAGGACAGAACACTGAAGCTTTCTTT.

The V gene is TRBV6-5, the J gene TRBJ2-7; 10 bases line up with TRBD1. With V trimmed by 2 bases and J by 6 bases, 4 bases remained unmatched. The CDR3 is 14 residues long. Germline loops: CDR1 MNHEY, CDR2 SVGAGI. CDR3 sequence (DNA): TGTGCCAGCAGTTACCTAGGGACAGGGGTCGAGCAGTACTTC. This codes for CASSYLGTGVEQYF.

The chain has TRBV7-9 and TRBJ2-4; TRBD1 matches 10 bases. V shed 5 bases, J shed 1 base, and the junction held 11 bases outside the gene matches. Germline lookup yields CDR1 SEHNR and CDR2 FQNEAQ (reference sequence). This CDR3 comprises 18 residues. The CDR3, as DNA: TGTGCCAGCAGCCCACAAGACAGGGGGCGGTTCGCCAAAAACATTCAGTACTTC. Its translation: CASSPQDRGRFAKNIQYF. The full variable domain, in which reference TRBV7-9 and TRBJ2-4 provide the parts outside the CDR3, is DTGVSQNPRHKITKRGQNVTFRCDPISEHNRLYWYRQTLGQGPEFLTYFQNEAQLEKSRLLSDRFSAERPKGSFSTLEIQRTEQGDSAMYLCASSPQDRGRFAKNIQYFGAGTRLSVL.

V is TRBV28 and J is TRBJ2-5, with 8 bases fitting TRBD1. Germline V lookup: CDR1 MDHEN, CDR2 SYDVKM. There are 16 residues in the CDR3. Trimming removed 1 base from V and 7 bases from J; junction bases left unmatched: 11. The CDR3 DNA reads as TGTGCCAGCAGTTTATTAGCAGGGGGCGAGACATGGACCCAGTACTTC. It is translated as CASSLLAGGETWTQYF.

The sample holds a few counts of this clone. The gene calls are TRBV6-5 and TRBJ2-2; D unclear. The CDR3 sequence is 13 residues long. V lost 4 bases and J 8 bases, leaving 11 bases between the germline ends. Looked up from germline, CDR1 is MNHEY and CDR2 is SVGAGI. The CDR3 loop reads CASSFLRVGELFF. The CDR3 DNA reads as TGTGCCAGCAGTTTCCTAAGAGTGGGGGAGCTGTTTTTT.

The sample holds a few counts of this clone. The chain joins TRBV18 to TRBJ2-3; D perhaps matches TRBD2 (5 bases). The V gene lost 3 bases and the J gene lost 4 bases, with 14 bases spanning the gap. This CDR3 is built from 15 residues. Per the germline V gene, CDR1 is KGHSH and CDR2 is LQKENI. The CDR3 DNA reads TGTGCCAGCTCACCGGGAAGCGGTTCCGCAGATACGCAGTATTTT. Amino acids: CASSPGSGSADTQYF.

The chain is built from TRBV29-1 and TRBJ1-2; D unresolved. This CDR3 has 14 residues. Germline V CDR1 and CDR2: SQVTM, ANQGSEA. Trimming took off 2 bases at V and 1 base at J, with 11 bases between the two ends. This chain's CDR3 is CSVEPNTINYGYTF. The CDR3 DNA sequence: TGCAGCGTTGAACCAAACACCATTAACTATGGCTACACCTTC.

This sequence joins TRBV19 and TRBJ2-7, with 10 bases that match TRBD1. V was clipped by 4 bases and J by 6 bases; unmatched bases: 9. The CDR3 has 15 residues. CDR1 and CDR2 (germline): LNHDA, SQIVND (reference sequence). The CDR3 coding sequence is TGTGCCAGTAGTACAATCCCGGGACAGGGGCGCGAGCAGTACTTC. Translated: CASSTIPGQGREQYF.